These 6 T cell receptor beta chains were all obtained from the same sample, sequenced in a study of blood T cell repertoires in COVID-19. Assay used: immunoSEQ multiplex PCR; TCRdb lists only in-frame clones, some missing. The sample yields some 220,000 clones, over 80% seen once. The sequencing sample was made of peripheral blood. The receptors derive from a human donor in a cohort sampled during active COVID-19.

The chain employs TRBV5-1 and TRBJ2-3, with a weak D call TRBD2 (6 bases). Trimming left V 5 bases short and J 1 base short, with 14 bases between. The CDR3 spans 15 residues. Germline V gene data show CDR1 as SGHRS and CDR2 as YFSETQ. Here the CDR3 DNA reads TGCGCCAGCAGTTCCGGTAGCGGAGGCACAGATACGCAGTATTTT. This gives the protein CASSSGSGGTDTQYF.

The chain couples TRBV18 to TRBJ1-6, with 7 nucleotides matching TRBD1. This CDR3 contains 15 residues. Trimming at V came to 0 bases and at J to 9 bases, leaving 5 bases not matched to a gene. Germline V gene lookup returns CDR1 KGHSH and CDR2 LQKENI. For the CDR3, the DNA is TGTGCCAGCTCACCACCGACAGGGTCGCCTTCACCCCTCCACTTT. This codes for CASSPPTGSPSPLHF.

The chain employs TRBV7-6 and TRBJ2-7; tentatively, D is TRBD2 (7 bases). The CDR3 has 14 residues. V gave up 7 bases and J gave up 2 bases, with 15 bases separating them. The germline V gene encodes CDR1 SGHVS and CDR2 FNYEAQ. CDR3 nucleotides: TGTGCCAGCACCCCCGCGGGGGCTCCCTACGAGCAGTACTTC. Protein sequence: CASTPAGAPYEQYF.

This clone showed up just once. V usage is TRBV7-2 and J usage is TRBJ1-5, with 11 bases lining up with TRBD1. CDR3 size: 15 residues. Germline V CDR1 and CDR2: SGHTA, FQGNSA. V gave up 3 bases and J gave up 4 bases; unmatched junction bases: 2. In nucleotides, the CDR3 is TGTGCCAGCAGCTTGGGGGACAGGGGGAATCAGCCCCAGCATTTT. Translating it yields CASSLGDRGNQPQHF. Filled out from reference TRBV7-2 and TRBJ1-5, the complete variable domain reads GAGVSQSPSNKVTEKGKDVELRCDPISGHTALYWYRQSLGQGLEFLIYFQGNSAPDKSGLPSDRFSAERTGGSVSTLTIQRTQQEDSAVYLCASSLGDRGNQPQHFGDGTRLSIL.

This chain joins TRBV19 and TRBJ1-4, with TRBD1 as a possible D gene (5 bases). V was clipped by 1 base and J by 5 bases, with 11 bases between them. Germline V gene data show CDR1 as LNHDA and CDR2 as SQIVND (reference sequence). The length of the CDR3 is 15 residues. The CDR3 protein is CASSIGRGPNEKLFF. CDR3 nucleotide sequence: TGTGCCAGTAGTATAGGAAGGGGCCCAAATGAAAAACTGTTTTTT.

The chain carries TRBV27 and TRBJ1-2; D may be TRBD1 (6 bases). Trimming took off 8 bases at V and 6 bases at J, with 22 bases between the two ends. This CDR3 has 15 residues. The germline V gene encodes CDR1 MNHEY and CDR2 SMNVEV (reference sequence). For the CDR3, the DNA is TGTGCCAGCCGGAACAGGGCAGGGGATCGGAATGGCTACACCTTC. Amino acids: CASRNRAGDRNGYTF.